The entry below gives a single T cell receptor beta chain sequence along with its context. This sample was taken from a study of monozygotic twins with inflammatory bowel disease. The CDR3 spans 15 residues. The germline gives CDR1 SGHAT, CDR2 FQNNGV. TCRdb re-called the 5' RACE reads, yielding one record per CDR3 amino acid sequence without DNA. The table for this sample gives some 190,000 distinct CDR3 sequences. This chain uses TRBV11-2 with TRBJ1-2; TCRdb's assignment of TRBD1 cannot be checked, as there is no DNA. This TCR was sampled from a human donor with ulcerative colitis or Crohn's disease, or a healthy co-twin of an affected twin (not recorded which). Material for sequencing was blood. CDR3 in amino acids: CASSPTGGVDYGYTF.